This T cell receptor (beta chain) appears in the sequencing data of a study of blood T cell repertoires in COVID-19. Looking at the study overall: Acute and convalescent COVID-19 samples came from the United States, Italy and Spain.

CDR1 is DFQATT and CDR2 is SNEGSKA in the germline V gene (reference sequence). V shed 3 bases and J shed 5 bases, with 10 bases lying between them. CDR3 length: 12 amino acids. Original processing notes: The assay estimated nucleated cells by amplifying reference gene primers. Data came from immunoSEQ multiplex PCR; TCRdb stores just in-frame clones and leaves some out. Clone size and V and J calls were adopted from that table, with D and trimming inferred from the DNA. This table holds 130,000 or so clones, 70% to 85% found once. The sequenced material came from peripheral blood. The chain joins TRBV20-1 to TRBJ2-5; tentative D call: TRBD2 (6 bases). This TCR was recovered from a woman aged 80 or over with acute or convalescent COVID-19. The CDR3: CSASAAGETQYF. In DNA, the CDR3 is TGCAGTGCTAGTGCCGCGGGGGAGACCCAGTACTTC.